This TCR beta chain was retrieved from a study of CD8 T cells in Susac syndrome. Broader study findings: None of the CD4+ T cell repertoires in Susac syndrome showed clonal expansion.

Sequencing of TCR beta was carried out in blood CD8+ and CD4+ T cells. While CD8+ and CD4+ T cells were isolated negatively, TEMRA cells were enriched by FACS. About 0.45 to 1 ug RNA was reverse transcribed with random hexamers. TCR beta CDR3 was amplified by immunoSEQ covering 54 Vbeta and 13 Jbeta. TCRdb processed the immunoSEQ multiplex PCR reads anew with MiXCR; each CDR3 protein has one entry. The sample includes some 150,000 distinct CDR3 sequences, 85% to 95% seen only once; the top ten take more than 0.14%. In this sample, this clonotype turned up a few times. The target antigen is unknown. V was clipped by 1 base and J by 1 base, with 7 bases between them. The CDR3 is 14 residues long.

The chain carries TRBV12-3 or TRBV12-4 and TRBJ1-1; D is ambiguous. This receptor was identified in a human donor with Susac syndrome. The sequencing sample was made of CD4+ T cells from PBMCs. The DNA for the CDR3 is TGTGCCAGCAGTTTAGGGCAGACGAACACTGAAGCTTTCTTT. Residues: CASSLGQTNTEAFF.